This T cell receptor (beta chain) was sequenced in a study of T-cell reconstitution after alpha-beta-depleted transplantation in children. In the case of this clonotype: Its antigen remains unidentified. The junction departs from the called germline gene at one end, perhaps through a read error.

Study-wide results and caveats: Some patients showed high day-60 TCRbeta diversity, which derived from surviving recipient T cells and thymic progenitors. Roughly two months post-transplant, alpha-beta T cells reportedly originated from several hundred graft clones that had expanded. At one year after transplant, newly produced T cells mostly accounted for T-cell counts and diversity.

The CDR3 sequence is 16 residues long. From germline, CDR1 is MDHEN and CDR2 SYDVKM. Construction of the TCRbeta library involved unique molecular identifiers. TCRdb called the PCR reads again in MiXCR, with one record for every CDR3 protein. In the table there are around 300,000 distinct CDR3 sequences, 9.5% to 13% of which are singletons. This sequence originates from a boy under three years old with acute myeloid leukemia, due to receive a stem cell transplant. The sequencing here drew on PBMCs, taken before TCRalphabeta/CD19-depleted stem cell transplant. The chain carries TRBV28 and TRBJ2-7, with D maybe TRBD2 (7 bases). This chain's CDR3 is CSSSLSWGGLGYEQYF. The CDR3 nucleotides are TGTTCCAGCAGTTTATCCTGGGGGGGGCTAGGGTACGAGCAGTACTTC. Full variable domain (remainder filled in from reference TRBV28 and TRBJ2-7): DVKVTQSSRYLVKRTGEKVFLECVQDMDHENMFWYRQDPGLGLRLIYFSYDVKMKEKGDIPEGYSVSREKKERFSLILESASTNQTSMYLCSSSLSWGGLGYEQYFGPGTRLTVT.